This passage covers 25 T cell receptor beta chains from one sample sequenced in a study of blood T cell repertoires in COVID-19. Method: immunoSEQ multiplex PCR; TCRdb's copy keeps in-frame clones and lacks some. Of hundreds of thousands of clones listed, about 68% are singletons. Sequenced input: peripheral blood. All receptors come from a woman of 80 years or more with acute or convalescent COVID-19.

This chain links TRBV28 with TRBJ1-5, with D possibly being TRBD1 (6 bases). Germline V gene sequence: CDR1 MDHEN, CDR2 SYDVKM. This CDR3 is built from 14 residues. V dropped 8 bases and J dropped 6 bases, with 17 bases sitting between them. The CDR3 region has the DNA TGTGCCAGCCGCCGGGGAGGGGGAGGTCAGCCCCAGCATTTT. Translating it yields CASRRGGGGQPQHF.

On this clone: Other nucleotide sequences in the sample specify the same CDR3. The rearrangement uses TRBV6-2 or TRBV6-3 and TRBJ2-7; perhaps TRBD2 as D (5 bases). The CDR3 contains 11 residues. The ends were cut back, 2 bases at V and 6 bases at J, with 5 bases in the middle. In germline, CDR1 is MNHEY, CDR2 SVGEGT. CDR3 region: CASSYGGEQYF. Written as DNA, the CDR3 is TGTGCCAGCAGTTACGGAGGCGAGCAGTACTTC.

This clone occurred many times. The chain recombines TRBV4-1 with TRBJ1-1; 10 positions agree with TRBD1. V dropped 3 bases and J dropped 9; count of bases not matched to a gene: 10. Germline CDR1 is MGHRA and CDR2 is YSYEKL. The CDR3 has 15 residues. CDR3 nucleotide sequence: TGCGCCAGCAGCCATGCCCGGGACAGGGGATTTAAAGCTTTCTTT. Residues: CASSHARDRGFKAFF.

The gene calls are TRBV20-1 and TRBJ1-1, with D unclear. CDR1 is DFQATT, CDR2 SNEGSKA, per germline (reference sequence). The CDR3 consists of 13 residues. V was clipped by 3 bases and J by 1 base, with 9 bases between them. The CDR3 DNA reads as TGCAGTGCTAGTGGGTCGGGGAACACTGAAGCTTTCTTT. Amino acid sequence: CSASGSGNTEAFF.

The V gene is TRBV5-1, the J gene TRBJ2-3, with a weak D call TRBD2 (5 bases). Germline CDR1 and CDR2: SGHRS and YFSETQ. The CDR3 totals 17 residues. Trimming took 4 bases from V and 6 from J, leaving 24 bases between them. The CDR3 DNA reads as TGCGCCAGCAGCCGCGGTGAGGGATGGGCTCCACGGGATACGCAGTATTTT. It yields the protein CASSRGEGWAPRDTQYF.

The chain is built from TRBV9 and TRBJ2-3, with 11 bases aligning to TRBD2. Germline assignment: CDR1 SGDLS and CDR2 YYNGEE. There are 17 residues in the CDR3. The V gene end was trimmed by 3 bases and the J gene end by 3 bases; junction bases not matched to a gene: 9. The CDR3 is CASSASSGGLGTDTQYF. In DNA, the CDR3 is TGTGCCAGCAGCGCCTCTAGCGGGGGGCTGGGAACAGATACGCAGTATTTT.

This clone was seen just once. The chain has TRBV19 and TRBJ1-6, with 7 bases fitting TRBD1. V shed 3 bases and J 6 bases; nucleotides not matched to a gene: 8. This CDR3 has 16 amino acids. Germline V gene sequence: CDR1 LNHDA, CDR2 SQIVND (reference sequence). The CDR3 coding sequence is TGTGCCAGTAGTATCTCCGGGACAGTTACTAATTCACCCCTCCACTTT. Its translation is CASSISGTVTNSPLHF. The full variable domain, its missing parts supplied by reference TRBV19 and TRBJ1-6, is DGGITQSPKYLFRKEGQNVTLSCEQNLNHDAMYWYRQDPGQGLRLIYYSQIVNDFQKGDIAEGYSVSREKKESFPLTVTSAQKNPTAFYLCASSISGTVTNSPLHFGNGTRLTVT.

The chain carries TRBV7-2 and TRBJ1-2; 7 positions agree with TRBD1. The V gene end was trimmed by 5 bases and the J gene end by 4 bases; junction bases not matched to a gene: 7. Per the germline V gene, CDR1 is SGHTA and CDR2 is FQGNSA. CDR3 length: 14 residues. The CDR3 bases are TGTGCCAGCAGCCTCGGGACAGCCAGCTATGGCTACACCTTC. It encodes CASSLGTASYGYTF.

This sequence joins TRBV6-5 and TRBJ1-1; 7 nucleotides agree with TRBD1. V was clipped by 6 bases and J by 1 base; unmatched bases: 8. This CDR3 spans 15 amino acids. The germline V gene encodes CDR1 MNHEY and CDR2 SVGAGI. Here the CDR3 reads CASRAHRGPNTEAFF. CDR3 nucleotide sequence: TGTGCCAGCAGGGCTCACAGGGGTCCGAACACTGAAGCTTTCTTT.

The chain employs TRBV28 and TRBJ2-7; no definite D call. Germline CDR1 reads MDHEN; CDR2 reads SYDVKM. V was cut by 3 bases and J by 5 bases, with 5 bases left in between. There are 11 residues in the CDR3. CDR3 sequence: CASSFQNEQYF. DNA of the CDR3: TGTGCCAGCAGTTTTCAGAACGAGCAGTACTTC.

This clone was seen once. The CDR3 loop reads CASSPRDSNNEQFF. CDR3 bases: TGTGCCAGCAGCCCCCGGGACAGCAACAATGAGCAGTTCTTC. This chain joins TRBV3-1 (or the pseudogene TRBV3-2) and TRBJ2-1, with 7 bases lining up with TRBD1. The CDR3 length is 14 residues. V trimming: 4 bases; J trimming: 5 bases; junction bases outside the gene matches: 5. Germline V gives CDR1 LGHDT, CDR2 YNNKEL (reference sequence).

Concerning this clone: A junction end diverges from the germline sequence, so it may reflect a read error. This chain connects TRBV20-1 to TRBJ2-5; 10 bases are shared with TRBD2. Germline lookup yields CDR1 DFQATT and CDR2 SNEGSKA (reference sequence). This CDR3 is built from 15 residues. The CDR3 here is CSASGLAGARETQYF. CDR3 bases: TGCAGTGCTAGTGGCCTAGCGGGAGCAAGGGAGACTCAGTACTTC.

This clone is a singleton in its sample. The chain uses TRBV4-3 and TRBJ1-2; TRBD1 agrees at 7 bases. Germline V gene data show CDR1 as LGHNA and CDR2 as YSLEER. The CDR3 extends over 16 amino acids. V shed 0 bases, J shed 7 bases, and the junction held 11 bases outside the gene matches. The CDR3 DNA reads TGCGCCAGCAGCCAAGAAGGAGGGGGCGCAGGAGGTGGCTACACCTTC. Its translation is CASSQEGGGAGGGYTF.

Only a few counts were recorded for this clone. For the CDR3, the DNA is TGTGCCAGCAGTCCGACAGGGGGCCGCTCCTACGAGCAGTACTTC. Amino acid sequence: CASSPTGGRSYEQYF. The J gene is TRBJ2-7, the V gene TRBV6-5; TRBD1 aligns across 10 bases. With 5 bases clipped from V and 0 bases from J, the junction kept 4 bases outside the gene matches. The length of the CDR3 is 15 residues. Germline V gene sequence: CDR1 MNHEY, CDR2 SVGAGI.

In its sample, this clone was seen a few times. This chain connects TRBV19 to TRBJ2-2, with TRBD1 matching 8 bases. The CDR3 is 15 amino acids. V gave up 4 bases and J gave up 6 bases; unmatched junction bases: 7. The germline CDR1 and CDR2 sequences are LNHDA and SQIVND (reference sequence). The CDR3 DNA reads TGTGCCAGTAGTACGCAGGGGGCCAAATCCGGGGAGCTGTTTTTT. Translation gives CASSTQGAKSGELFF.

CDR3 amino acids: CASSSWTGDSGELFF. As DNA, the CDR3 is TGCGCCAGCAGCTCGTGGACAGGGGACAGCGGGGAGCTGTTTTTT. The chain recombines TRBV5-1 with TRBJ2-2; 9 positions agree with TRBD1. With V trimmed by 3 bases and J by 7 bases, 7 bases remained unmatched. Germline lookup yields CDR1 SGHRS and CDR2 YFSETQ. The CDR3 totals 15 residues.

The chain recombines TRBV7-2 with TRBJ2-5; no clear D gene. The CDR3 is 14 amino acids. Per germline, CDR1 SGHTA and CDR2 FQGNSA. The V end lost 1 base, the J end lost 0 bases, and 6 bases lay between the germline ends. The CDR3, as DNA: TGTGCCAGCAGCTTAGGCGGATACCAAGAGACCCAGTACTTC. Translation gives CASSLGGYQETQYF.

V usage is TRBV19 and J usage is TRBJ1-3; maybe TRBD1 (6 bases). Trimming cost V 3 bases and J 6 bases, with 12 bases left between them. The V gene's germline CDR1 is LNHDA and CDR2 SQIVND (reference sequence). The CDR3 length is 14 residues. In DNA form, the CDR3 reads TGTGCCAGTAGTATCCAGGGGCGCGAAAACACCATATATTTT. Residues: CASSIQGRENTIYF. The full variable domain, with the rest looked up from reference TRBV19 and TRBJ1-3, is DGGITQSPKYLFRKEGQNVTLSCEQNLNHDAMYWYRQDPGQGLRLIYYSQIVNDFQKGDIAEGYSVSREKKESFPLTVTSAQKNPTAFYLCASSIQGRENTIYFGEGSWLTVV.

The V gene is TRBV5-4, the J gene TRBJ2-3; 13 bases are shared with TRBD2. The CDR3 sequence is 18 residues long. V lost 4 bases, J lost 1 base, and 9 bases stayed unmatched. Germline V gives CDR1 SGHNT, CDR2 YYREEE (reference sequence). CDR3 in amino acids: CASSQRLAGGSGTDTQYF. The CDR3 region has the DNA TGTGCCAGCAGCCAGAGACTAGCGGGAGGTTCTGGCACAGATACGCAGTATTTT. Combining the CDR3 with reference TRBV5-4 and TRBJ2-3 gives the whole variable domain ETGVTQSPTHLIKTRGQQVTLRCSSQSGHNTVSWYQQALGQGPQFIFQYYREEENGRGNFPPRFSGLQFPNYSSELNVNALELDDSALYLCASSQRLAGGSGTDTQYFGPGTRLTVL.

The CDR3 reads CASSGEQGFLGEAFF. CDR3 bases: TGTGCCAGCAGCGGGGAACAGGGATTTTTAGGTGAAGCTTTCTTT. The chain carries TRBV9 and TRBJ1-1, with a possible D match to TRBD1 (6 bases). This CDR3 is 15 amino acids long. Germline-derived CDR1 and CDR2 are SGDLS and YYNGEE. V shed 3 bases and J shed 7 bases, with 19 bases lying between them.

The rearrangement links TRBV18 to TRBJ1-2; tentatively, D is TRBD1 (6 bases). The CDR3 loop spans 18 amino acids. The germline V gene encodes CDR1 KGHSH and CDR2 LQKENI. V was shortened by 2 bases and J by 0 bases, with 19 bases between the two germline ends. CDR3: CASSPVGDTMGANYGYTF. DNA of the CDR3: TGTGCCAGCTCACCAGTCGGGGACACAATGGGTGCTAACTATGGCTACACCTTC.

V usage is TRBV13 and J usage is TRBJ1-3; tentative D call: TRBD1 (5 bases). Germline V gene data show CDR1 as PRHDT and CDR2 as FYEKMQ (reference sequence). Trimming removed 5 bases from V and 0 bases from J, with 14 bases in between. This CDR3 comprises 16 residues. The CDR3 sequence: CASSPRTYHSGNTIYF. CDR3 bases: TGTGCCAGCAGCCCCAGGACATACCACTCTGGAAACACCATATATTTT.

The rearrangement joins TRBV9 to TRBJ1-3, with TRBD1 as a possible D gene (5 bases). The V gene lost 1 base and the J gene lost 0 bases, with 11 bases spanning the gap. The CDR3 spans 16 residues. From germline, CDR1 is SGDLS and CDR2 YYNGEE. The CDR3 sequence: CASSVMDKSSGNTIYF. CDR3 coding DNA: TGTGCCAGCAGCGTAATGGACAAGAGCTCTGGAAACACCATATATTTT. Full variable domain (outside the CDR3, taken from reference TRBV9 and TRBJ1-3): DSGVTQTPKHLITATGQRVTLRCSPRSGDLSVYWYQQSLDQGLQFLIQYYNGEERAKGNILERFSAQQFPDLHSELNLSSLELGDSALYFCASSVMDKSSGNTIYFGEGSWLTVV.

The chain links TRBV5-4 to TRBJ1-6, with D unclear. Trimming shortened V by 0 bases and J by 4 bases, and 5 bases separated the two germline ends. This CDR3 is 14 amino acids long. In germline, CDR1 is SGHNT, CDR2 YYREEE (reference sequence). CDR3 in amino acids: CASSLDSYNSPLHF. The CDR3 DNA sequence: TGTGCCAGCAGCTTGGACAGTTATAATTCACCCCTCCACTTT.

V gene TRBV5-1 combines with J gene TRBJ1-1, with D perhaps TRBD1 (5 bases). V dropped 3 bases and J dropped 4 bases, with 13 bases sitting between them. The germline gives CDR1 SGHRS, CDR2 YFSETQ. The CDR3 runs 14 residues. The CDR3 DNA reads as TGCGCCAGCAGCTCGACAGTCCGGGCCACTGAAGCTTTCTTT. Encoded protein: CASSSTVRATEAFF.